This entry is about one T cell receptor (beta chain). The target antigen is unknown. These data belong to a study of identical twins' blood T cells. Study-wide results and limits: Each donor's most abundant TCRbeta clonotypes shared more CDR3 sequences with her twin than unrelated donors.

The donors were healthy female monozygous twins, three pairs in total. Likely shared infections and vaccines: all three twin pairs were reared together. Libraries were made from RNA as TCR cDNA, using a modified protocol. TCRdb redid the calling of the 5' RACE reads with MiXCR, one entry per CDR3 protein. The repertoire holds 300,000 to 400,000 distinct CDR3 sequences, with 28% as singletons. The clonotype comes from a woman aged 18-49 years in good health. Sequencing was performed on PBMCs.

The CDR3 DNA sequence: TGTGCCAGCAGCGCCGGACAGGGGGGGACCTACGAGCAGTACTTC. Its protein is CASSAGQGGTYEQYF. The chain joins TRBV12-3 or TRBV12-4 to TRBJ2-7; 10 bases align to TRBD1. This CDR3 has 15 amino acids. V was clipped by 6 bases and J by 2 bases; unmatched bases: 7.